The 24 T cell receptor beta chains reported below all come from one sample, sequenced in a study of blood T cells in healthy people across ages. For the second PCR, which ran for roughly 6 to 11 cycles, a sample-barcoded 5' primer and a J-beta primer mix were used. Each CDR3 protein gets one entry after TCRdb re-called the 5' RACE reads with MiXCR. The sample lists roughly 2 million distinct CDR3 sequences, roughly 50% occurring once. Material: blood. The receptors shown here come from a woman aged 40-49 years in good health.

The genes are TRBV6-5 and TRBJ2-3, with D possibly called TRBD1 or TRBD2 (6 bases each). CDR1 and CDR2 from the germline V gene are MNHEY and SVGAGI. With 0 bases removed from V and 0 bases from J, the gap between germline ends came to 13 bases. This CDR3 spans 17 amino acids. Here the CDR3 reads CASSYSMWGASTDTQYF. The CDR3 DNA follows: TGTGCCAGCAGTTACTCGATGTGGGGGGCCAGCACAGATACGCAGTATTTT.

The chain employs TRBV5-1 and TRBJ1-1, with D maybe TRBD1 (5 bases). The germline V gene has CDR1 SGHRS and CDR2 YFSETQ. The V end was cut by 2 bases, the J end by 5 bases, with 13 bases between. This CDR3 contains 14 residues. CDR3 coding DNA: TGCGCCAGCAGCTTCAATCAGGGCGGGACTGAAGCTTTCTTT. This codes for CASSFNQGGTEAFF.

The gene calls are TRBV28 and TRBJ1-4; no clear D gene. The CDR3 contains 14 residues. Looked up from germline, CDR1 is MDHEN and CDR2 is SYDVKM. The V and J ends lost 5 bases and 7 bases respectively, with 14 bases between them. CDR3 residues: CASSPRVGSEKLFF. CDR3 nucleotides: TGTGCCAGCAGTCCTAGGGTTGGAAGTGAAAAACTGTTTTTT.

The chain is built from TRBV18 and TRBJ1-2; D remains unclear. CDR1 KGHSH and CDR2 LQKENI come from the germline V gene. The CDR3 sequence is 12 residues long. V lost 4 bases and J lost 6, with 9 bases in between. CDR3 protein: CASSLKANGYTF. CDR3 DNA: TGTGCCAGCTCACTTAAGGCGAATGGCTACACCTTC. The whole variable domain, remainder taken from reference TRBV18 and TRBJ1-2, is NAGVMQNPRHLVRRRGQEARLRCSPMKGHSHVYWYRQLPEEGLKFMVYLQKENIIDESGMPKERFSAEFPKEGPSILRIQQVVRGDSAAYFCASSLKANGYTFGSGTRLTVV.

J is TRBJ2-1 and V is TRBV6-1, with D perhaps given as TRBD1 or TRBD2 (6 bases each). V was clipped by 10 bases and J by 7 bases, with 14 bases between them. The CDR3 length is 12 residues. Germline values: CDR1 MNHNS, CDR2 SASEGT. The CDR3 is CATGGRVNEQFF. The CDR3 bases are TGTGCCACCGGGGGCCGGGTTAATGAGCAGTTCTTC.

On this clonotype: Being one base from a much bigger clone, this may be a read error. CDR3 nucleotide sequence: TGCGGTGCTAGGACTAGCGGGGGAAGCTACGAGCAGTACTTC. Translation gives CGARTSGGSYEQYF. The chain links TRBV20-1 to TRBJ2-4; 13 bases line up with TRBD2. The end of the DNA fits TRBJ2-7 better, so the J call may be wrong. CDR1 and CDR2 (germline): DFQATT, SNEGSKA (reference sequence). This CDR3 is 14 amino acids long.

The rearrangement joins TRBV6-6 to TRBJ1-4, with D maybe TRBD1 (6 bases). The CDR3 spans 14 residues. Germline CDR1 and CDR2: MNHNY and SVGAGI (reference sequence). Trimming pared 8 bases from V and 3 bases from J, leaving 13 bases between. The CDR3, as DNA: TGTGCCAGCGCTCCAGGGGCACCTAATGAAAAACTGTTTTTT. Residues: CASAPGAPNEKLFF.

This clonotype has just a few counts. The genes are TRBV5-1 and TRBJ2-3; no definite D call. Deletions cut 5 bases from V and 2 bases from J, with 9 bases between. Germline V gene data show CDR1 as SGHRS and CDR2 as YFSETQ. The CDR3 has 13 residues. The CDR3 DNA follows: TGCGCCAGCAGACAAGAAGACACAGATACGCAGTATTTT. Protein sequence: CASRQEDTDTQYF.

This clonotype has just a few counts. The V call is TRBV9, the J call TRBJ1-6, with 8 bases lining up with TRBD1. Trimming at V came to 5 bases and at J to 3 bases, leaving 4 bases not matched to a gene. From germline, CDR1 is SGDLS and CDR2 YYNGEE. This CDR3 has 15 residues. CDR3 amino acids: CASRETGDYNSPLHF. In DNA form, the CDR3 reads TGTGCCAGCAGGGAGACAGGGGACTATAATTCACCCCTCCACTTT.

Remarks on this clonotype: A junction boundary mismatches the germline segment, possibly from a read error. The chain employs TRBV12-3 or TRBV12-4 and TRBJ1-4, with 9 bases that match TRBD1. CDR3 length equals 14 residues. CDR3 region: CAGRPGQGTEKLFF. The CDR3 nucleotides read TGTGCCGGCAGACCGGGACAGGGTACCGAAAAACTGTTTTTT.

This clonotype was counted a few times. This rearrangement joins TRBV7-2 to TRBJ2-6; no clear D. CDR1 is SGHTA and CDR2 is FQGNSA in the germline V gene. The V end was cut by 5 bases, the J end by 2 bases, with 19 bases between. The CDR3 has 18 residues. CDR3 DNA: TGTGCCAGCAGCATCCGGCCAGTGACGGAAGCTGGGGCCAACGTCCTGACTTTC. It is translated as CASSIRPVTEAGANVLTF.

The chain employs TRBV4-3 and TRBJ1-1; unclear D gene. The CDR3 has 15 residues. Germline V lookup: CDR1 LGHNA, CDR2 YSLEER. V lost 0 bases and J 8 bases, leaving 16 bases between the germline ends. CDR3 bases: TGCGCCAGCAGCCAAGATGCGGTCGGACGAGGCGAAGCTTTCTTT. As protein: CASSQDAVGRGEAFF.

This clonotype was detected a few times. The chain couples TRBV12-3 or TRBV12-4 to TRBJ1-5; no clear D gene. Trimming left V 3 bases short and J 0 bases short, with 9 bases between. The CDR3 loop spans 15 amino acids. The CDR3 reads CASSFGVPSNQPQHF. In DNA, the CDR3 is TGTGCCAGCAGTTTCGGCGTTCCTAGCAATCAGCCCCAGCATTTT.

This clonotype was observed a handful of times. The J gene is TRBJ1-4, the V gene TRBV20-1; the D gene is possibly TRBD1 (5 bases). Trimming took off 6 bases at V and 10 bases at J, with 12 bases between the two ends. Germline CDR1 DFQATT, CDR2 SNEGSKA (reference sequence). The CDR3 loop spans 11 amino acids. CDR3 nucleotide sequence: TGCAGTGCCAGCGGTCAGGGAAAACTGTTTTTT. Its translation: CSASGQGKLFF.

J is TRBJ2-7 and V is TRBV7-9, with D tentatively TRBD1 or TRBD2 (5 bases each). With 6 bases removed from V and 6 bases from J, the gap between germline ends came to 15 bases. The germline V gene has CDR1 SEHNR and CDR2 FQNEAQ (reference sequence). The CDR3 is made up of 13 amino acids. CDR3 sequence reads: CASRMGTLSEQYF. The CDR3 coding sequence is TGTGCCAGCAGGATGGGGACGCTCAGCGAGCAGTACTTC.

This clonotype was recorded a few times. Relative to the germline gene, one junction end is altered; a read error may explain this. The V gene is TRBV7-9, the J gene TRBJ2-7; maybe TRBD1 (6 bases). This CDR3 contains 14 residues. Germline V gene sequence: CDR1 SEHNR, CDR2 FQNEAQ (reference sequence). The CDR3 nucleotides read TGTGCCAGCAGCTTAGGGCGCAGGGGAGTCGAGCAGTACTTT. This codes for CASSLGRRGVEQYF.

V gene TRBV20-1 combines with J gene TRBJ1-2, with TRBD1 identical over 7 bases. Germline CDR1 and CDR2: DFQATT and SNEGSKA (reference sequence). The CDR3 is 15 residues long. With V trimmed by 6 bases and J by 3 bases, 13 bases remained unmatched. CDR3 bases: TGCAGTGCGAGTAGTGTACAGGGGCCACACTATGGCTACACCTTC. The encoded protein is CSASSVQGPHYGYTF.

The chain uses TRBV12-3 or TRBV12-4 and TRBJ2-3; 9 bases fit TRBD1. The CDR3 length is 15 residues. The ends lost 7 bases at V and 0 bases at J; junction bases unmatched: 5. The CDR3 nucleotides are TGTGCCAGCACCCTACAGGGGGCGAGCACAGATACGCAGTATTTT. Amino acid sequence: CASTLQGASTDTQYF.

This clonotype was recorded a few times. The CDR3 DNA reads TGCAGTGCGGACTGGACTTCTCGCGAGCAGTACTTC. This translates into CSADWTSREQYF. The V call is TRBV20-1, the J call TRBJ2-7; tentatively, D is TRBD2 (5 bases). The length of the CDR3 is 12 residues. Trimming cost V 6 bases and J 6 bases, with 15 bases left between them. Germline V gives CDR1 DFQATT, CDR2 SNEGSKA (reference sequence).

This chain links TRBV20-1 with TRBJ1-1; no clear D. CDR1 is DFQATT, CDR2 SNEGSKA, per germline (reference sequence). The V end was cut by 4 bases, the J end by 1 base, with 4 bases between. CDR3 size: 11 residues. The CDR3 loop reads CSATKNTEAFF. For the CDR3, the DNA is TGCAGTGCTACCAAGAACACTGAAGCTTTCTTT.

The V call is TRBV7-8, the J call TRBJ2-1, with TRBD2 as a possible D gene (6 bases). TRBJ2-7 explains the end of the DNA better; the J call may be wrong. The CDR3 covers 15 residues. Germline lookup yields CDR1 SGHVS and CDR2 FQNEAQ. DNA for the CDR3: TGTGCCAGCAGCTTAAGATCGGCGGACTACAATGAGCAGTACTTC. As protein: CASSLRSADYNEQYF.

The gene calls are TRBV16 and TRBJ2-2; D is unresolved. V was cut by 2 bases and J by 7 bases, with 8 bases left in between. In germline, CDR1 is KGHSY, CDR2 FQNENV. The CDR3 is made up of 13 amino acids. CDR3 region: CASSQGPLGELFF. CDR3 nucleotide sequence: TGTGCCAGCAGCCAAGGACCGCTCGGGGAGCTGTTTTTT.

This clonotype was seen more than once but under ten times. The rearrangement joins TRBV9 to TRBJ1-2, with D possibly being TRBD1 (5 bases). Germline V lookup: CDR1 SGDLS, CDR2 YYNGEE. The germline V and J ends were trimmed by 2 bases and 4 bases, with 9 bases remaining between them. This CDR3 is 13 amino acids long. The CDR3, as DNA: TGTGCCAGCAGCGTCAGGGTTACCTATGGCTACACCTTC. This sequence encodes CASSVRVTYGYTF.

This clonotype was seen a handful of times. The V call is TRBV6-1, the J call TRBJ2-7, with D unresolved. With the DNA end fitting TRBJ2-5 better, the J assignment may be wrong. This CDR3 is 14 amino acids long. CDR1 and CDR2 (germline): MNHNS, SASEGT. CDR3 protein: CASSDGPPQETQYF. CDR3 nucleotide sequence: TGTGCCAGCAGTGATGGGCCTCCTCAAGAGACCCAGTACTTC.